Listed here are 21 T cell receptor beta chains from one sample, sequenced in a study of tumor and adjacent non-tumor tissue in lung cancer. This sample's RNA came from whole unsorted tissue. TCRbeta libraries were built with three rounds of nested PCR, modified from ARM-PCR. Using its own MiXCR run on the multiplex PCR reads, TCRdb lists one record per CDR3 protein. The top ten hold around a sixth of the sample, which has over 110,000 distinct CDR3 sequences, around 60% seen once. What was sequenced was lung tumor tissue. The receptors stem from a man aged 55 to 69 with small cell lung cancer.

The chain employs TRBV11-1 and TRBJ2-7, with D hard to call. From germline, CDR1 is SGHAT and CDR2 FQDESV (reference sequence). The CDR3 is 13 amino acids. Written as DNA, the CDR3 is TGTGCCAGCAGTCTAAACTTGGGGTACGAGCGGTACGTC. Amino acids: CASSLNLGYERYV.

The V and J genes are TRBV11-1 and TRBJ2-7; 8 bases match TRBD2. The germline CDR1 and CDR2 sequences are SGHAT and FQDESV (reference sequence). The trim removed 7 bases at V and 6 bases at J, leaving 5 bases unmatched. The CDR3 runs 12 residues. The CDR3 region is CASNGRGGEQYF. CDR3 nucleotide sequence: TGTGCCAGCAACGGACGGGGGGGCGAGCAGTACTTC.

The chain joins TRBV6-6 to TRBJ2-1, with D possibly matching TRBD2 (7 bases). Deletions cut 7 bases from V and 8 bases from J, with 18 bases between. CDR1 and CDR2 (germline): MNHNY, SVGAGI (reference sequence). The CDR3 contains 14 residues. The CDR3 coding sequence is TGTGCCAGCAAGGCCGGGGGGCAGCGGGATGAGCAGTTCTTC. Translated, it gives CASKAGGQRDEQFF.

Turning to this clonotype: Germline and junction disagree at one end, which may indicate a read error. This CDR3 reads CASSSGQLQEAQYF. CDR3 nucleotides: TGTGCCAGCAGCTCGGGACAGCTCCAAGAGGCCCAGTATTTC. The chain employs TRBV5-5 and TRBJ2-5, with 7 bases identical to TRBD1. The CDR3 spans 14 residues. Germline CDR1 and CDR2: SGHKS and YYEKEE (reference sequence).

J is TRBJ2-1 and V is TRBV11-2; 13 bases are shared with TRBD2. Looked up from germline, CDR1 is SGHAT and CDR2 is FQNNGV. J was trimmed by 10 bases and V by 0 bases; bases with no gene match: 15. There are 19 residues in the CDR3. The CDR3 bases are TGTGCCAGCAGCTTAGATCGACTAGCGGGAGGTTCTCAGGTGTCAGAGCAGTTCTTC. This encodes CASSLDRLAGGSQVSEQFF.

The V call is TRBV20-1, the J call TRBJ2-1, with unresolved D. Germline CDR1 reads DFQATT; CDR2 reads SNEGSKA (reference sequence). Trimming left V 0 bases short and J 13 bases short, with 13 bases between. The CDR3 runs 12 residues. In DNA, the CDR3 is TGCAGTGCTAGAGATTATGTGCCAAGCCAGTTCTTC. The encoded protein is CSARDYVPSQFF.

This clonotype was recorded at least ten times. The chain joins TRBV20-1 to TRBJ1-5; no clear D. The CDR3 consists of 13 residues. Per the germline V gene, CDR1 is DFQATT and CDR2 is SNEGSKA (reference sequence). Trimming took off 5 bases at V and 4 bases at J, with 12 bases between the two ends. CDR3: CSASRAGNQPQHF. CDR3 coding DNA: TGCAGTGCTTCTAGGGCGGGGAATCAGCCCCAGCATTTT.

As concerns this clonotype: No conserved phenylalanine or tryptophan ends this CDR3, so it is likely a read error. J is TRBJ2-7 and V is TRBV6-5; D tentatively reads TRBD1 or TRBD2 (6 bases each). CDR3 length: 14 residues. V lost 9 bases and J 3 bases, leaving 18 bases between the germline ends. Germline loops: CDR1 MNHEY, CDR2 SVGAGI. The CDR3 reads CASGGLAPGYEQYI. For the CDR3, the DNA is TGTGCCAGTGGGGGGCTAGCGCCAGGCTACGAGCAGTACATC.

The chain uses TRBV4-2 and TRBJ1-1; D is uncertain. This CDR3 is 16 amino acids long. CDR1 is LGHNA, CDR2 YNFKEQ, per germline. Trimming cost V 4 bases and J 4 bases, with 19 bases left between them. The CDR3 DNA follows: TGTGCCAGCAGCCCAGACTACGGCGTGGGAAGCACTGAAGCTTTCTTT. This codes for CASSPDYGVGSTEAFF.

The chain employs TRBV28 and TRBJ2-3; D possibly corresponds to TRBD2 (5 bases). V was pared by 4 bases and J by 12 bases, with 14 bases between. The germline V gene has CDR1 MDHEN and CDR2 SYDVKM. The CDR3 covers 12 residues. The CDR3 sequence is CASSSDSEYQYF. DNA of the CDR3: TGTGCCAGCAGTTCAGATAGCGAATATCAGTATTTT.

Comment on this clonotype: A read error may explain this, as a much larger clone is one base away. The chain has TRBV20-1 and TRBJ1-1; no firm D call. Per germline, CDR1 DFQATT and CDR2 SNEGSKA (reference sequence). V gave up 0 bases and J gave up 5 bases, with 10 bases separating them. The CDR3 runs 13 residues. In nucleotides, the CDR3 is TGCAGTGCTAGAGACTGGAGGGTGACTGAAGCTTTCTTT. Residues: CSARDWRVTEAFF.

Turning to this clonotype: A much larger clone sits a single nucleotide away, making a read error possible. The V call is TRBV12-3 or TRBV12-4, the J call TRBJ2-3; D gene uncertain. This CDR3 contains 14 residues. The CDR3 sequence: CASRIGGSTDMQYF. The CDR3 bases are TGTGCCAGCAGAATTGGCGGCAGCACAGATATGCAGTATTTT.

In this sample, this clonotype turned up many times. The chain links TRBV15 to TRBJ2-3; D is uncertain. Germline assignment: CDR1 LNHNV and CDR2 YYDKDF (reference sequence). The length of the CDR3 is 13 residues. Between the trimmed V and J ends, which lost 1 base and 2 bases, there was a span of 4 bases. The CDR3 bases are TGTGCCACCAGCAGAGCGTCCACAGATACGCAGTATTTT. It yields the protein CATSRASTDTQYF.

As for this clonotype: The CDR3 does not end in the conserved phenylalanine or tryptophan, so this is likely a read error. For the CDR3, the DNA is TGTGCCAGCTCGCAGGTGGGACTCCGTGGGGATGAGCAGTTCTCC. Its translation: CASSQVGLRGDEQFS. The chain combines TRBV6-5 with TRBJ2-1; D possibly corresponds to TRBD2 (6 bases). This CDR3 spans 15 amino acids. Looked up from germline, CDR1 is MNHEY and CDR2 is SVGAGI. Trimming removed 8 bases from V and 8 bases from J, with 22 bases in between.

The chain links TRBV5-4 to TRBJ2-5; 9 positions match TRBD2. The J segment lost 5 bases and the V segment lost 2 bases, leaving 7 bases of the junction unmatched. The CDR3 loop spans 15 amino acids. In germline, CDR1 is SGHNT, CDR2 YYREEE (reference sequence). CDR3 DNA: TGTGCCAGCAGCTTATCGGCTAGCGGGACTGAGACCCAGTACTTC. Translation gives CASSLSASGTETQYF.

This chain connects TRBV20-1 to TRBJ2-3, with TRBD2 matching over 10 bases. This CDR3 has 15 amino acids. Trimming cost V 6 bases and J 5 bases; bases outside gene matches: 11. The germline CDR1 and CDR2 sequences are DFQATT and SNEGSKA (reference sequence). The DNA of the CDR3 is TGCAGTGCCGTCAGGACTAGCGGAAGGGTAGATACGCAGTATTTT. It encodes CSAVRTSGRVDTQYF.

This clonotype has a single count. V and J are TRBV30 and TRBJ2-5; D gene uncertain. CDR1 is GTSNPN and CDR2 is SVGIG in the germline V gene (reference sequence). The CDR3 has 15 residues. Trimming removed 7 bases from V and 2 bases from J, with 20 bases in between. The CDR3 sequence is CAYEHQTRFQETQYF. CDR3 bases: TGTGCCTACGAACATCAAACGCGTTTTCAAGAGACCCAGTACTTC.

This clonotype was counted only a few times. CDR3 bases: TGTGCCAGCAGTTATTCGAGACAGGGGGCGCTGGGCGGCTACACCTTC. Its protein product is CASSYSRQGALGGYTF. The rearrangement joins TRBV6-2 or TRBV6-3 to TRBJ1-2; 10 bases are shared with TRBD1. The V gene's germline CDR1 is MNHEY and CDR2 SVGEGT. This CDR3 comprises 16 residues. J was trimmed by 8 bases and V by 3 bases; bases with no gene match: 12.

Worth noting for this clonotype: Being one base from a much bigger clone, this may be a read error. The rearrangement joins TRBV20-1 to TRBJ2-3; D is uncertain. Germline V CDR1 and CDR2: DFQATT, SNEGSKA (reference sequence). The CDR3 contains 11 residues. CDR3 in amino acids: CRARAPDTQYF. In nucleotides, the CDR3 is TGCAGAGCTAGAGCACCAGATACGCAGTATTTT.

The chain is built from TRBV5-1 and TRBJ2-1; TRBD2 is a possible D gene (5 bases). This CDR3 contains 15 residues. Trimming left V 3 bases short and J 4 bases short, with 14 bases between. CDR1 and CDR2 from the germline V gene are SGHRS and YFSETQ. In nucleotides, the CDR3 is TGCGCCAGCAGCTCCCTTTCAGCGGAGTACAATGAGCAGTTCTTC. This gives the protein CASSSLSAEYNEQFF.

The chain has TRBV12-5 and TRBJ2-7; the D gene is possibly TRBD1 (6 bases). The length of the CDR3 is 10 residues. The V gene's germline CDR1 is LGHNT and CDR2 FRNRAP. CDR3: CATGSGQVGV. CDR3 nucleotide sequence: TGTGCTACAGGTTCGGGACAAGTCGGCGTC.